The T cell receptor (beta chain) described here comes from a study of early T cells in non-severe SARS-CoV-2 infection. The TCR library protocol attached unique molecular identifiers to the individual cDNA molecules. TCRdb used MiXCR to reprocess the 5' RACE reads, holding one entry per CDR3 protein. The table includes about 33,000 distinct CDR3 sequences, approximately 5% detected once. Per the germline V gene, CDR1 is SGHAT and CDR2 is FQNNGV. The V and J ends lost 5 bases and 4 bases, in that order; junction bases with no gene match: 6. This CDR3 is 15 amino acids long. This receptor was taken from an adult who was a healthcare worker with PCR-confirmed SARS-CoV-2 infection or an uninfected control (not recorded which). Sequenced: whole blood. J is TRBJ2-2 and V is TRBV11-2, with 8 bases that match TRBD1. The CDR3 here is CASSITGGSTGELFF. In DNA, the CDR3 is TGTGCCAGCAGCATAACAGGGGGTTCCACCGGGGAGCTGTTTTTT.